This entry features one T cell receptor (beta chain) sequence. Using immunoSEQ multiplex PCR, the repertoire was profiled, and TCRdb retains in-frame clones only, with some absent. This sample has 220,000 or so clones, with about 80% found just once. The data were taken from a study of blood T cell repertoires in COVID-19. V dropped 4 bases and J dropped 4; count of bases not matched to a gene: 2. The CDR3 runs to 13 residues. Looked up from germline, CDR1 is LGHDT and CDR2 is YNNKEL (reference sequence). This TCR was recovered from a woman aged 55-69 years with acute or convalescent COVID-19. Input material: peripheral blood. The chain recombines TRBV3-1 (or the pseudogene TRBV3-2) with TRBJ1-2, with 8 positions matching TRBD1. The CDR3 is CASSLGQGYGYTF. The CDR3 DNA follows: TGTGCCAGCAGCCTTGGACAGGGCTATGGCTACACCTTC.